The 17 T cell receptor beta chains below were found in one sample sequenced in a study of T cell responses to AZD1222 COVID-19 vaccine. The method was immunoSEQ multiplex PCR; TCRdb's version includes in-frame clones alone and lacks a portion of them. The repertoire has roughly 100,000 clones, roughly 89% of them found once; the top ten carry 35% to 45%. Here the sequenced sample was peripheral blood, taken 28 days after the second AZD1222 dose. The receptor set was obtained from an adult who received the AZD1222 COVID-19 vaccine.

The chain recombines TRBV11-2 with TRBJ1-2; 8 nucleotides align to TRBD1. The CDR3 extends over 14 amino acids. Germline V gene sequence: CDR1 SGHAT, CDR2 FQNNGV. J was trimmed by 5 bases and V by 5 bases; bases with no gene match: 7. The CDR3 region has the DNA TGTGCCAGCAGCCAACGACAGGGGTGGTATGGCTACACCTTC. Its protein product is CASSQRQGWYGYTF. Complete variable domain (other parts from reference TRBV11-2 and TRBJ1-2): EAGVAQSPRYKIIEKRQSVAFWCNPISGHATLYWYQQILGQGPKLLIQFQNNGVVDDSQLPKDRFSAERLKGVDSTLKIQPAKLEDSAVYLCASSQRQGWYGYTFGSGTRLTVV.

The chain couples TRBV2 to TRBJ2-4; possibly TRBD2 for D (5 bases). Germline V lookup: CDR1 SNHLY, CDR2 FYNNEI. The CDR3 is made up of 13 amino acids. V lost 0 bases and J lost 10, with 10 bases in between. The CDR3: CASSEAPQRIQYF. DNA of the CDR3: TGTGCCAGCAGTGAAGCCCCCCAGCGGATTCAGTACTTC.

The chain has TRBV5-6 and TRBJ1-2; tentative D call: TRBD1 (6 bases). The CDR3 has 15 residues. Trimming stripped 4 bases from V and 5 bases from J, with 18 bases between. Germline assignment: CDR1 SGHDT and CDR2 YYEEEE. CDR3 bases: TGTGCCAGCAGCCCCAGGACAGTAAGGCTATATGGCTACACCTTC. Encoded protein: CASSPRTVRLYGYTF.

The J gene is TRBJ1-1, the V gene TRBV28; D unclear. CDR1 MDHEN and CDR2 SYDVKM come from the germline V gene. The V and J ends lost 6 bases and 10 bases respectively, with 15 bases between them. The CDR3 sequence is 12 residues long. In DNA, the CDR3 is TGTGCCAGCAGCGACTTGGGCGGAGGAGCTTTCTTT. Encoded protein: CASSDLGGGAFF.

This chain uses TRBV19 with TRBJ1-5; the match to TRBD1 covers 8 bases. Trimming removed 5 bases from V and 0 bases from J; junction bases left unmatched: 9. Germline assignment: CDR1 LNHDA and CDR2 SQIVND (reference sequence). The CDR3 length is 17 residues. The DNA for the CDR3 is TGTGCCAGTAGTGGGACAGGTCACCTCTATAGCAATCAGCCCCAGCATTTT. It is translated as CASSGTGHLYSNQPQHF. The whole variable domain, filled in from reference TRBV19 and TRBJ1-5, reads DGGITQSPKYLFRKEGQNVTLSCEQNLNHDAMYWYRQDPGQGLRLIYYSQIVNDFQKGDIAEGYSVSREKKESFPLTVTSAQKNPTAFYLCASSGTGHLYSNQPQHFGDGTRLSIL.

The chain couples TRBV9 to TRBJ2-1; TRBD2 matches at 7 bases. There are 15 residues in the CDR3. Trimming took 3 bases from V and 4 from J; bases not matched to a gene: 7. CDR1 is SGDLS and CDR2 is YYNGEE in the germline V gene. CDR3 nucleotide sequence: TGTGCCAGCAGCGCCGGGGGGACCTCTTACAATGAGCAGTTCTTC. This translates into CASSAGGTSYNEQFF.

The gene calls are TRBV18 and TRBJ2-2, with 8 positions matching TRBD2. This CDR3 spans 14 amino acids. Germline CDR1 KGHSH, CDR2 LQKENI. V lost 3 bases and J lost 12; bases outside the gene matches: 9. The CDR3, as DNA: TGTGCCAGCTCACCCTCAGCGGGAGTGGAACAGCTGTTTTTT. Translation gives CASSPSAGVEQLFF. Full variable domain (remainder filled in from reference TRBV18 and TRBJ2-2): NAGVMQNPRHLVRRRGQEARLRCSPMKGHSHVYWYRQLPEEGLKFMVYLQKENIIDESGMPKERFSAEFPKEGPSILRIQQVVRGDSAAYFCASSPSAGVEQLFFGEGSRLTVL.

This clone showed up just a few times. This CDR3 reads CASSSTSDRFF. CDR3 bases: TGTGCCAGCAGCTCTACTAGCGACCGGTTCTTC. The chain couples TRBV11-1 to TRBJ2-1; TRBD2 matches at 7 bases. Germline V gene data show CDR1 as SGHAT and CDR2 as FQDESV (reference sequence). V trimming: 4 bases; J trimming: 15 bases; junction bases outside the gene matches: 6. The CDR3 is 11 amino acids.

CDR3 coding DNA: TGTGCCAGCAGTGAGAAGGGGCTCCGCACAGATACGCAGTATTTT. Translating it yields CASSEKGLRTDTQYF. The V call is TRBV2, the J call TRBJ2-3, with a tentative D call TRBD1 (5 bases). The V end lost 3 bases, the J end lost 1 base, and 11 bases lay between the germline ends. This CDR3 is 15 amino acids long. Germline lookup yields CDR1 SNHLY and CDR2 FYNNEI.

The V gene is TRBV10-3, the J gene TRBJ2-1, with D possibly TRBD2 on 6 matching bases. The V end was cut by 4 bases, the J end by 9 bases, with 13 bases between. CDR3 length: 13 amino acids. The V gene's germline CDR1 is ENHRY and CDR2 SYGVKD. CDR3 sequence: CAISASGRGEQFF. The CDR3 DNA follows: TGTGCCATCAGTGCGTCAGGGCGGGGTGAGCAGTTCTTC.

The rearrangement uses TRBV7-9 and TRBJ2-2, with a tentative D call TRBD2 (6 bases). The germline V and J ends were trimmed by 5 bases and 4 bases, with 14 bases remaining between them. The CDR3 has 15 residues. The germline V gene has CDR1 SEHNR and CDR2 FQNEAQ (reference sequence). The CDR3: CASSLRGAVTGELFF. CDR3 nucleotide sequence: TGTGCCAGCAGCCTCCGCGGGGCGGTCACCGGGGAGCTGTTTTTT.

This chain uses TRBV7-9 with TRBJ2-3; 7 positions match TRBD1. V lost 5 bases, J lost 6 bases, and 11 bases stayed unmatched. The germline CDR1 and CDR2 sequences are SEHNR and FQNEAQ (reference sequence). There are 15 residues in the CDR3. The CDR3 DNA is TGTGCCAGCAGCGGCTACAGGGGCTCTGAGGATACGCAGTATTTT. It encodes CASSGYRGSEDTQYF.

This clone was detected a few times. The chain joins TRBV6-5 to TRBJ1-4; 7 nucleotides align to TRBD1. Trimming removed 6 bases from V and 6 bases from J; junction bases left unmatched: 7. Germline CDR1 and CDR2: MNHEY and SVGAGI. The CDR3 has 14 amino acids. The CDR3 bases are TGTGCCAGCAGCAAGGCCGGGACAGATGAAAAACTGTTTTTT. This translates into CASSKAGTDEKLFF.

This rearrangement joins TRBV21-1 to TRBJ2-2. TRBV21-1 is an annotated pseudogene. CDR3 length: 11 residues. The CDR3 protein is CASSTDGELFF. CDR3 nucleotide sequence: TGTGCCAGCAGCACCGACGGGGAGCTGTTTTTT.

The J gene is TRBJ2-7, the V gene TRBV15; D is possibly TRBD1 or TRBD2 (5 bases each). CDR1 and CDR2 from the germline V gene are LNHNV and YYDKDF (reference sequence). V lost 3 bases to trimming and J lost 5 bases, with 17 bases between them. The CDR3 totals 15 residues. As DNA, the CDR3 is TGTGCCACCAGCAGGGAGGCCAGGGCCCCCCACGAGCAGTACTTC. Protein sequence: CATSREARAPHEQYF.

This sequence joins TRBV27 and TRBJ1-1, with 7 bases aligning to TRBD1. This CDR3 contains 15 residues. CDR1 is MNHEY, CDR2 SMNVEV, per germline (reference sequence). Germline trimming cut 0 bases from V and 0 bases from J; bases unmatched to any gene: 1. The CDR3 is CASSLSGGLNTEAFF. For the CDR3, the DNA is TGTGCCAGCAGTTTATCAGGGGGCCTGAACACTGAAGCTTTCTTT.

This chain connects TRBV6-5 to TRBJ1-1; 7 bases agree with TRBD1. V gave up 6 bases and J gave up 3 bases; unmatched junction bases: 4. There are 13 residues in the CDR3. Germline-derived CDR1 and CDR2 are MNHEY and SVGAGI. CDR3 residues: CASRLDRDTEAFF. CDR3 sequence (DNA): TGTGCCAGCAGACTCGACAGGGACACTGAAGCTTTCTTT.